This entry lists 31 T cell receptor beta chains sequenced from one sample in a study of tissue T cells after allogeneic stem cell transplantation. Libraries were prepared by immunoSEQ multiplex PCR; TCRdb keeps only in-frame clonotypes and omits some of them. The sample consists of roughly 2,600 clones, 48% of them appearing once. The time point denotes: mouse harvest day 14 after allogeneic transplant. The graft held 10^6 splenic CD5+ T cells and 10^7 T-cell-depleted bone marrow cells. Sequencing was performed on lymph node tissue. These receptors came from a female BALB/c mouse given C57BL/6 T cells with graft-versus-host disease after an allogeneic hematopoietic cell transplant.

By sample fraction, this clone is medium-sized. Gene names are mouse gene names. Read sequence stops 1 residue before the CDR3 end, and the germline J gene provides the missing end. The chain carries TRBV16 and TRBJ1-4; no clear D. The V end lost 0 bases, the J end lost 4 bases, and 3 bases lay between the germline ends. CDR1 is SGHSA, CDR2 FRNQAP, per germline. The CDR3 covers 13 residues. The CDR3 spells CASSLDSNERLFF. The CDR3 bases that were read are TGTGCAAGCAGCTTAGACAGCAACGAAAGATTATTT.

This clone is a singleton in its sample. All gene names here are mouse names. The CDR3 is cut off 1 residue early in the read; its end comes from the germline J gene. The chain recombines TRBV12-2 with TRBJ2-3; possibly TRBD1 for D (7 bases). CDR1 and CDR2 from the germline V gene are SGHLS and HYDKME. V lost 2 bases and J 0 bases, leaving 8 bases between the germline ends. CDR3 length: 14 residues. This chain's CDR3 is CASSQGASAETLYF. The CDR3 bases that were read are TGTGCCAGCTCTCAGGGGGCTAGTGCAGAAACGCTGTAT. The full variable domain, in which reference TRBV12-2 and TRBJ2-3 provide the parts outside the CDR3, is NSGVVQSPRYIIKGKGERSILKCIPISGHLSVAWYQQTQGQELKFFIQHYDKMERDKGNLPSRFSVQQFDDYHSEMNMSALELEDSAVYFCASSQGASAETLYFGSGTRLTVL.

This clone is deemed medium-sized (0.01 to 0.1%). The genes and germline here are from mouse. CDR3 bases read: TGTGCAAGCAGCCCGGGACAGTATGAACAGTAC. It yields the protein CASSPGQYEQY. The entire CDR3 protein is CASSPGQYEQYF. The chain combines TRBV16 with TRBJ2-7; the match to TRBD1 covers 7 bases. The CDR3 end lies 1 residue beyond the end of the read and is filled in from the germline J gene. This CDR3 has 12 residues. Germline-derived CDR1 and CDR2 are SGHSA and FRNQAP. Trimming cost V 5 bases and J 4 bases; bases outside gene matches: 2.

This clone turned up a few times. Genes and germline are mouse. The read gets to within 1 residue of the CDR3 end, and the germline J gene fills in the rest. The chain employs TRBV19 and TRBJ1-6; TRBD1 is a possible D gene (6 bases). TRBJ1-6 is an open reading frame, and its role is uncertain. Germline CDR1 FNHDT, CDR2 SITEND (reference sequence). This CDR3 has 14 residues. V gave up 2 bases and J gave up 7 bases, with 10 bases separating them. The CDR3 loop is CASSIGQGNSPLYF. The DNA read from the CDR3 is TGTGCCAGCAGTATCGGCCAGGGGAATTCGCCCCTCTAC.

On this clone itself: Genes and germline come from the mouse. The CDR3 extends 1 residue past the end of the read, so its final part is completed from the germline J gene. The V and J genes are TRBV26 and TRBJ2-3; 8 bases match TRBD1. There are 16 residues in the CDR3. Germline V gives CDR1 KGHPV, CDR2 FQNQEV (reference sequence). The V and J ends lost 4 bases and 0 bases, in that order; junction bases with no gene match: 6. The CDR3: CASSPTGGPSAETLYF. Partial CDR3 DNA: TGTGCCAGCAGTCCCACAGGGGGTCCTAGTGCAGAAACGCTGTAT.

Comment on this clone: Gene names and germline match the mouse. With the read ending 1 residue before the CDR3 end, the germline J gene is used to fill in that end. This chain connects TRBV16 to TRBJ2-4; no clear D. The CDR3 consists of 12 residues. V was clipped by 1 base and J by 3 bases, with 2 bases between them. Germline V gene data show CDR1 as SGHSA and CDR2 as FRNQAP. CDR3 loop: CASSLGQNTLYF. The CDR3 bases that were read are TGTGCAAGCAGCTTAGGACAAAACACCTTGTAC.

This clone showed up just a few times. Gene names and germline match the mouse. With the read ending 1 residue before the CDR3 end, the germline J gene is used to fill in that end. This chain connects TRBV23 to TRBJ1-4; the table's D call, TRBD1, was not checked against the DNA. Per germline, CDR1 KGHTA and CDR2 FQNQQP. The CDR3 runs 13 residues. The CDR3 loop reads CSSSRTVNERLFF. CDR3 bases read: TGCTCCAGCAGTCGAACAGTCAACGAAAGATTATTT.

With respect to this clone: Mouse germline and gene names are used. The read terminates 1 residue ahead of where the CDR3 ends, so the germline J gene completes it. This chain connects TRBV24 to TRBJ1-1; D is unclear. There are 15 residues in the CDR3. From germline, CDR1 is KGHTA and CDR2 FRNEEI. V was pared by 4 bases and J by 0 bases, with 12 bases between. CDR3 DNA (partial): TGTGCCAGCAGTCCACCCGGCCAGGCAAACACAGAAGTCTTC. Encoded protein: CASSPPGQANTEVF. The full CDR3 is CASSPPGQANTEVFF.

Points on this clone: The gene symbols are mouse symbols. This chain's CDR3 is CASSLFSGTSNTGQLYF. Partial CDR3 DNA: TGTGCTAGCAGTTTATTCTCCGGGACATCAAACACCGGGCAGCTCTAC. The J gene is TRBJ2-2, the V gene TRBV29; maybe TRBD1 (6 bases). The read is 1 residue too short to cover the CDR3 end, so that end is filled in from the germline J gene. With 1 base removed from V and 0 bases from J, the gap between germline ends came to 12 bases. Germline values: CDR1 MSHET, CDR2 SYDVDS. This CDR3 spans 17 amino acids.

In regard to this clone: Any gene name here is a mouse gene name. With the read ending 1 residue before the CDR3 end, the germline J gene is used to fill in that end. The genes are TRBV26 and TRBJ1-1; tentatively, D is TRBD1 (5 bases). Germline V lookup: CDR1 KGHPV, CDR2 FQNQEV (reference sequence). This CDR3 contains 13 residues. The germline V and J ends were trimmed by 3 bases and 0 bases, with 5 bases remaining between them. This chain's CDR3 is CASSLRENTEVFF. Incomplete CDR3 DNA: TGTGCCAGCAGTCTCAGGGAGAACACAGAAGTCTTC.

In regard to this clone: The gene names given are mouse names. The read gets to within 1 residue of the CDR3 end, and the germline J gene fills in the rest. The chain uses TRBV3 and TRBJ2-4; no reliable D call. Trimming took 2 bases from V and 0 from J, leaving 3 bases between them. This CDR3 is 13 amino acids long. Germline CDR1 and CDR2: SNHLY and FYNGKV (reference sequence). CDR3 bases read: TGTGCCAGCAGCTTATCTAGTCAAAACACCTTGTAC. The encoded protein is CASSLSSQNTLY. The complete CDR3 sequence is CASSLSSQNTLYF.

Worth noting for this clone: The genes are named according to mouse. The sequenced CDR3 bases are TGTGCTAGCAGCGACAACAACGAAAGATTATTT. Amino acids: CASSDNNERLF. The whole CDR3 is CASSDNNERLFF. The rearrangement uses TRBV29 and TRBJ1-4; unclear D gene. The missing CDR3 end, 1 residue past where the read stops, is filled in from the germline J gene. The CDR3 has 12 residues. Trimming stripped 6 bases from V and 4 bases from J, with 6 bases between. Germline loops: CDR1 MSHET, CDR2 SYDVDS.

Note on this clone: The listed genes are named as in mouse. Read data end 1 residue before the CDR3 end; the end is taken from the germline J gene. This chain connects TRBV26 to TRBJ2-1, with a weak D call TRBD1 (5 bases). V gave up 3 bases and J gave up 6 bases, with 6 bases separating them. The CDR3 spans 12 residues. Germline-derived CDR1 and CDR2 are KGHPV and FQNQEV (reference sequence). The CDR3 loop reads CASSLRGAEQFF. The covered CDR3 bases are TGTGCCAGCAGTCTAAGGGGTGCTGAGCAGTTC.

A note on this clone: Mouse gene names and germline throughout. The read ends 1 residue early relative to the CDR3; the germline J gene fills the gap. This chain joins TRBV13-1 and TRBJ1-4; possibly TRBD1 for D (5 bases). Trimming took 2 bases from V and 0 from J, leaving 8 bases between them. CDR1 is NSHNY and CDR2 is SYGAGN in the germline V gene. The CDR3 runs 15 residues. CDR3 residues: CASSEGQISNERLFF. The DNA read from the CDR3 is TGTGCCAGCAGTGAAGGACAAATTTCCAACGAAAGATTATTT.

This clone qualifies as medium-sized (0.01 to 0.1%). Genes here carry mouse names. The CDR3 end lies 1 residue beyond the end of the read and is filled in from the germline J gene. The chain is built from TRBV3 and TRBJ2-5, with D uncertain. Trimming removed 0 bases from V and 0 bases from J, with 4 bases in between. The CDR3 runs 14 residues. CDR1 is SNHLY, CDR2 FYNGKV, per germline (reference sequence). The sequenced CDR3 bases are TGTGCCAGCAGCTTAGCAGGGAACCAAGACACCCAGTAC. Protein product: CASSLAGNQDTQY. The entire CDR3 sequence reads CASSLAGNQDTQYF.

Of note for this clone: These gene names are mouse names. The sequence runs out 1 residue before the end of the CDR3; the remainder is reconstructed from the germline J gene. The chain links TRBV5 to TRBJ2-7; D not certain. The CDR3 is made up of 14 amino acids. Germline lookup yields CDR1 LGHNA and CDR2 YNLKQL (reference sequence). The V end was cut by 4 bases, the J end by 0 bases, with 10 bases between. The CDR3 is CASSPDKSSYEQYF. The CDR3 DNA, read in part, is TGTGCCAGCAGCCCAGACAAGAGCTCCTATGAACAGTAC.

In the case of this clone: Gene labels here are mouse ones. The CDR3 extends 1 residue past the end of the read, so its final part is completed from the germline J gene. The rearrangement links TRBV3 to TRBJ2-7; D is possibly TRBD1 or TRBD2 (5 bases each). CDR1 is SNHLY, CDR2 FYNGKV, per germline (reference sequence). CDR3 length: 12 residues. Trimming removed 3 bases at V and 4 bases at J, with 7 bases between. The sequenced CDR3 bases are TGTGCCAGCAGCTTCGGGGCGTATGAACAGTAC. Translation: CASSFGAYEQY. The entire CDR3 is CASSFGAYEQYF. Combining the CDR3 with reference TRBV3 and TRBJ2-7 gives the whole variable domain GPKVLQIPSHQIIDMGQMVTLNCDPVSNHLYFYWYKQILGQQMEFLVNFYNGKVMEKSKLFKDQFSVERPDGSYFTLKIQPTALEDSAVYFCASSFGAYEQYFGPGTRLTVL.

This clone is labeled as medium-sized. The gene names here belong to mouse. The read stops 1 residue short of the end of the CDR3; the missing end is completed from the germline J gene. The chain links TRBV4 to TRBJ1-4; the D is unclear. The CDR3 consists of 14 residues. V was pared by 5 bases and J by 0 bases, with 7 bases between. Per germline, CDR1 LGHDT and CDR2 YNNKQL (reference sequence). The part of the CDR3 DNA that was read is TGTGCCAGCAGCCAAACAATTTCCAACGAAAGATTATTT. Amino acid sequence: CASSQTISNERLF. The entire CDR3 is CASSQTISNERLFF.

This clone has a handful of counts. Genes and germline come from the mouse. The sequenced fragment ends 1 residue before the CDR3 boundary, so the rest is inferred from the germline J gene. V is TRBV26 and J is TRBJ1-4, with unresolved D. Trimming shortened V by 3 bases and J by 0 bases, and 5 bases separated the two germline ends. The germline CDR1 and CDR2 sequences are KGHPV and FQNQEV (reference sequence). This CDR3 is built from 14 residues. The DNA read from the CDR3 is TGTGCCAGCAGTCTAACAGTTTCCAACGAAAGATTATTT. As protein: CASSLTVSNERLF. The CDR3, in full, reads CASSLTVSNERLFF.

In regard to this clone: Gene names follow the mouse nomenclature. The read comes to an end 1 residue before the CDR3 does, leaving the germline J gene to fill in the end. This rearrangement joins TRBV16 to TRBJ1-2, with 11 bases aligning to TRBD1. There are 16 residues in the CDR3. V shed 2 bases, J shed 2 bases, and the junction held 4 bases outside the gene matches. Germline CDR1 SGHSA, CDR2 FRNQAP. CDR3 residues: CASSLFRDRGNSDYTF. The CDR3 bases that were read are TGTGCAAGCAGCTTATTCCGGGACAGGGGGAACTCCGACTACACC.

Turning to this clone: Gene and germline names: mouse. The CDR3 end is not reached by the read, which stops 1 residue before it; the germline J gene fills it in. The V gene is TRBV3, the J gene TRBJ1-3, with D hard to call. The CDR3 extends over 14 amino acids. In germline, CDR1 is SNHLY, CDR2 FYNGKV (reference sequence). V lost 5 bases and J 0 bases, leaving 8 bases between the germline ends. Incomplete CDR3 DNA: TGTGCCAGCAGCCCCCAGAATTCTGGAAATACGCTCTAT. Its protein product is CASSPQNSGNTLY. The entire CDR3 protein reads CASSPQNSGNTLYF. Full variable domain (remainder filled in from reference TRBV3 and TRBJ1-3): GPKVLQIPSHQIIDMGQMVTLNCDPVSNHLYFYWYKQILGQQMEFLVNFYNGKVMEKSKLFKDQFSVERPDGSYFTLKIQPTALEDSAVYFCASSPQNSGNTLYFGEGSRLIVV.

This clone was seen a handful of times. Gene names and germline refer to mouse. The read halts 1 residue ahead of the CDR3 end, with the missing end drawn from the germline J gene. The J gene is TRBJ2-7, the V gene TRBV26; 10 positions agree with TRBD2. Looked up from germline, CDR1 is KGHPV and CDR2 is FQNQEV (reference sequence). CDR3 size: 13 residues. Trimming removed 3 bases from V and 7 bases from J; junction bases left unmatched: 3. The chain's CDR3 is CASSLLGGREQYF. The part of the CDR3 DNA that was read is TGTGCCAGCAGTCTTCTGGGGGGGCGGGAACAGTAC.

In the case of this clone: Mouse germline and gene names are used. From the germline J gene comes the end of the CDR3, since the read stops 1 residue before it. The chain carries TRBV13-3 and TRBJ1-4, with 12 nucleotides matching TRBD1. V shed 5 bases, J shed 7 bases, and the junction held 3 bases outside the gene matches. Per germline, CDR1 NNHDY and CDR2 SYVADS. The CDR3 spans 14 residues. CDR3 sequence reads: CASRGQGAPERLFF. CDR3 DNA, as far as it was read: TGTGCCAGCAGGGGACAGGGGGCGCCCGAAAGATTATTT.

This clone was picked up a small number of times. Gene names refer to mouse genes. Read data end 1 residue before the CDR3 end; the end is taken from the germline J gene. The chain links TRBV26 to TRBJ2-7, with 12 bases that match TRBD2. Germline V gene data show CDR1 as KGHPV and CDR2 as FQNQEV (reference sequence). The V and J ends lost 4 bases and 0 bases, in that order; junction bases with no gene match: 4. CDR3 length: 16 amino acids. CDR3 DNA, as far as it was read: TGTGCCAGCAGTCCGGGGACTGGGGGGAGCTCCTATGAACAGTAC. Translated, it gives CASSPGTGGSSYEQY. The CDR3 in its entirety is CASSPGTGGSSYEQYF. Using reference TRBV26 and TRBJ2-7 for the parts outside the CDR3, the full variable domain is NSKVIQTPRYLVKGQGQKAKMRCIPEKGHPVVFWYQQNKNNEFKFLINFQNQEVLQQIDMTEKRFSAECPSNSPCSLEIQSSEAGDSALYLCASSPGTGGSSYEQYFGPGTRLTVL.

Regarding this clone: Mouse gene names and germline throughout. With the read ending 1 residue before the CDR3 end, the germline J gene is used to fill in that end. V is TRBV19 and J is TRBJ1-1; no firm D call. Trimming stripped 5 bases from V and 5 bases from J, with 10 bases between. CDR1 and CDR2 from the germline V gene are FNHDT and SITEND (reference sequence). This CDR3 contains 12 residues. The CDR3 reads CASRSGWTEVFF. The sequenced part of the CDR3 DNA is TGTGCCAGCAGATCGGGGTGGACAGAAGTCTTC.

This clone rates as medium-sized (0.01 to 0.1%). Gene names and germline match the mouse. The read terminates 1 residue before the CDR3 end, so the remaining end is supplied by the germline J gene. The V call is TRBV20, the J call TRBJ1-3, with D perhaps matching TRBD1 (5 bases). With 2 bases removed from V and 0 bases from J, the gap between germline ends came to 8 bases. CDR3 length: 14 residues. CDR1 is GFQATS, CDR2 STVNSAI, per germline. Incomplete CDR3 DNA: TGTGGTGCTAGGTGGGGGTCTTCTGGAAATACGCTCTAT. Its protein is CGARWGSSGNTLY. The full CDR3 sequence reads CGARWGSSGNTLYF.

About this clone: Genes and germline are mouse. The CDR3 end is not reached by the read, which stops 1 residue before it; the germline J gene fills it in. This rearrangement joins TRBV23 to TRBJ2-7; TRBD1, the table's D call, lacks a check against the DNA. Germline V CDR1 and CDR2: KGHTA, FQNQQP. The CDR3 is 12 amino acids. CDR3: CSSRATGAEQYF. CDR3 DNA, as far as it was read: TGCTCCAGCAGAGCGACAGGGGCTGAACAGTAC.

This clone was counted only a few times. Genes and germline come from the mouse. Read sequence stops 1 residue before the CDR3 end, and the germline J gene provides the missing end. V and J are TRBV3 and TRBJ1-4, with 7 bases lining up with TRBD1. The CDR3 is 14 amino acids. CDR1 and CDR2 from the germline V gene are SNHLY and FYNGKV (reference sequence). V shed 4 bases and J 4 bases; nucleotides not matched to a gene: 3. CDR3 protein: CASSWGTVNERLFF. CDR3 DNA, as far as it was read: TGTGCCAGCAGCTGGGGGACAGTCAACGAAAGATTATTT.

A word on this clone: Each gene name is a mouse one. The read gets to within 1 residue of the CDR3 end, and the germline J gene fills in the rest. The V and J genes are TRBV26 and TRBJ1-4; 7 bases fit TRBD1. Germline assignment: CDR1 KGHPV and CDR2 FQNQEV (reference sequence). Trimming cost V 4 bases and J 3 bases; bases outside gene matches: 2. The CDR3 consists of 14 residues. The CDR3 sequence is CASSQTGTNERLFF. The sequenced part of the CDR3 DNA is TGTGCCAGCAGTCAGACAGGGACCAACGAAAGATTATTT.

As regards this clone: Genes and germline are mouse. The observed sequence ends 1 residue before the CDR3 terminus, with the missing tail filled in from the germline J gene. V usage is TRBV19 and J usage is TRBJ2-1, with D maybe TRBD1 (5 bases). Trimming stripped 6 bases from V and 3 bases from J, with 7 bases between. CDR3 size: 12 residues. Looked up from germline, CDR1 is FNHDT and CDR2 is SITEND (reference sequence). The covered CDR3 bases are TGTGCCAGCAAGGACATCTATGCTGAGCAGTTC. Its protein product is CASKDIYAEQF. The complete CDR3 protein is CASKDIYAEQFF.

With respect to this clone: Germline and genes: mouse. The CDR3 end falls 1 residue outside the read, so it is completed with the germline J gene. This chain uses TRBV14 with TRBJ1-4; a possible D gene is TRBD1 (5 bases). This CDR3 has 14 residues. The V gene lost 1 base and the J gene lost 2 bases, with 6 bases spanning the gap. Per germline, CDR1 SGHDT and CDR2 FRDEAV. Partial CDR3 DNA: TGTGCCAGCAGTTTCGGGGGGTCCAACGAAAGATTATTT. It codes for CASSFGGSNERLF. The CDR3 in full is CASSFGGSNERLFF.